What follows are 31 T cell receptor beta chains derived from one specimen sequenced in a study of T-cell memory formation after mild COVID-19. TCRdb recomputed calls from the 5' RACE reads with MiXCR, one row per CDR3 protein. This sample yields some 120,000 distinct CDR3 sequences, of which more than 15% are seen a single time; roughly 5.2% belongs to the top ten. The specimen was PBMCs or a T cell subset sorted from them (not recorded which). Receptors were obtained from a man between 18 and 35 years old who had mild COVID-19 (a few samples of this study predate the infection). Cell type and time point are not known.

V is TRBV18 and J is TRBJ1-6; D uncertain. Trimming removed 3 bases at V and 8 bases at J, with 17 bases between. The germline CDR1 and CDR2 sequences are KGHSH and LQKENI. The CDR3 is 16 amino acids. CDR3 amino acids: CASSPSATKGYSPLHF. The CDR3 DNA follows: TGTGCCAGCTCACCTTCGGCGACCAAGGGCTATTCACCCCTCCACTTT.

This clonotype has just a few counts. This chain connects TRBV5-1 to TRBJ2-3; 8 bases are a match to TRBD2. Per the germline V gene, CDR1 is SGHRS and CDR2 is YFSETQ. The junction had 8 bases not matched to a gene; V was cut back by 6 bases and J by 2 bases. The CDR3 length is 15 residues. In nucleotides, the CDR3 is TGCGCCAGCACGGCGGGGGGATTTGTCACAGATACGCAGTATTTT. Its translation: CASTAGGFVTDTQYF.

Only a few counts were recorded for this clonotype. This chain joins TRBV7-9 and TRBJ2-7; 7 positions agree with TRBD2. V shed 5 bases, J shed 6 bases, and the junction held 4 bases outside the gene matches. The CDR3 length is 12 residues. The germline gives CDR1 SEHNR, CDR2 FQNEAQ (reference sequence). Written as DNA, the CDR3 is TGTGCCAGCAGCCCGCCGGGAGGCGAGCAGTACGTC. This translates into CASSPPGGEQYV.

In its sample, this clonotype was seen a few times. The V gene is TRBV6-6, the J gene TRBJ2-1, with TRBD1 identical over 8 bases. The trim removed 6 bases at V and 5 bases at J, leaving 9 bases unmatched. Germline V gene sequence: CDR1 MNHNY, CDR2 SVGAGI (reference sequence). The CDR3 consists of 15 residues. CDR3 residues: CASSPDRESHNEQFF. CDR3 DNA: TGTGCCAGCAGCCCGGACAGGGAGTCCCACAATGAGCAGTTCTTC.

The chain recombines TRBV5-1 with TRBJ1-1; 9 bases agree with TRBD1. The CDR3 has 14 amino acids. The V gene end was trimmed by 5 bases and the J gene end by 1 base; junction bases not matched to a gene: 3. Germline CDR1 SGHRS, CDR2 YFSETQ. The CDR3, as DNA: TGCGCCAGCAGATTACAGGGGGCGAACACTGAAGCTTTCTTT. Protein: CASRLQGANTEAFF. Full variable domain (outside the CDR3, taken from reference TRBV5-1 and TRBJ1-1): KAGVTQTPRYLIKTRGQQVTLSCSPISGHRSVSWYQQTPGQGLQFLFEYFSETQRNKGNFPGRFSGRQFSNSRSEMNVSTLELGDSALYLCASRLQGANTEAFFGQGTRLTVV.

The chain combines TRBV7-2 with TRBJ1-6; D unclear. The V gene lost 7 bases and the J gene lost 10 bases, with 14 bases spanning the gap. The CDR3 spans 13 residues. Germline-derived CDR1 and CDR2 are SGHTA and FQGNSA. In DNA form, the CDR3 reads TGTGCCAGCAAATATCCGCTGGGATCACCCCTCCACTTT. It specifies CASKYPLGSPLHF.

The genes are TRBV10-3 and TRBJ2-3, with 8 nucleotides matching TRBD1. From germline, CDR1 is ENHRY and CDR2 SYGVKD. With 4 bases clipped from V and 6 bases from J, the junction kept 3 bases outside the gene matches. The CDR3 extends over 13 amino acids. The CDR3 DNA reads TGTGCCATCAGTGCACAGGGGGGTGATACGCAGTATTTT. It codes for CAISAQGGDTQYF.

Only a few counts were recorded for this clonotype. The rearrangement joins TRBV2 to TRBJ2-5; 7 bases map to TRBD1. Trimming at V came to 6 bases and at J to 0 bases, leaving 1 base not matched to a gene. In germline, CDR1 is SNHLY, CDR2 FYNNEI. This CDR3 spans 13 amino acids. The DNA of the CDR3 is TGTGCCAGCAGGACAGGGTACCAAGAGACCCAGTACTTC. Its translation is CASRTGYQETQYF.

The rearrangement uses TRBV4-1 and TRBJ2-5; TRBD1 matches at 10 bases. The CDR3 runs 16 residues. CDR1 is MGHRA and CDR2 is YSYEKL in the germline V gene. V was clipped by 3 bases and J by 4 bases; unmatched bases: 8. As DNA, the CDR3 is TGCGCCAGCAGCCAGGACAGGGGGGGCGGTATAGAGACCCAGTACTTC. Translated: CASSQDRGGGIETQYF.

The J gene is TRBJ2-5, the V gene TRBV5-5; D unresolved. V lost 3 bases, J lost 4 bases, and 13 bases lay in between. Germline V CDR1 and CDR2: SGHKS, YYEKEE (reference sequence). The CDR3 loop spans 14 amino acids. CDR3 nucleotide sequence: TGTGCCAGCAGCTCTCTGAAGGGCGCAGAGACCCAGTACTTC. Translated: CASSSLKGAETQYF.

This clonotype has more than one count but fewer than ten. This sequence joins TRBV4-3 and TRBJ2-2; 9 nucleotides line up with TRBD1. V was clipped by 4 bases and J by 5 bases; unmatched bases: 11. The CDR3 contains 17 residues. CDR1 is LGHNA, CDR2 YSLEER, per germline. This chain's CDR3 is CASSLEPGQGSTGELFF. The CDR3 DNA sequence: TGCGCCAGCAGCCTAGAGCCGGGACAGGGATCTACCGGGGAGCTGTTTTTT.

The rearrangement links TRBV29-1 to TRBJ1-1; D gene ambiguous. Trimming stripped 4 bases from V and 6 bases from J, with 15 bases between. Per the germline V gene, CDR1 is SQVTM and CDR2 is ANQGSEA. This CDR3 contains 13 residues. CDR3 residues: CSVGSRRWSEAFF. The CDR3 coding sequence is TGCAGCGTTGGTTCGAGGCGATGGTCTGAAGCTTTCTTT.

The chain carries TRBV7-2 and TRBJ2-7; TRBD1 or TRBD2 may be the D gene (5 bases each). V was pared by 5 bases and J by 4 bases, with 12 bases between. The germline gives CDR1 SGHTA, CDR2 FQGNSA. This CDR3 comprises 13 residues. CDR3 amino acids: CASSGGRAYEQYF. As DNA, the CDR3 is TGTGCCAGCAGCGGGGGACGCGCTTACGAGCAGTACTTC.

This clonotype was seen ten or more times. The chain employs TRBV12-3 or TRBV12-4 and TRBJ1-5, with TRBD1 matching 7 bases. After removal of 5 bases from V and 0 bases from J, the junction contained 10 bases not matched to a gene. CDR3 length: 17 amino acids. The DNA for the CDR3 is TGTGCCAGCAGTCCCCGGAGAGGGGGCTTTAGCAATCAGCCCCAGCATTTT. Amino acid sequence: CASSPRRGGFSNQPQHF.

This clonotype appeared a few times. CDR3 in amino acids: CASAGTVVGEQFF. In nucleotides, the CDR3 is TGCGCCAGCGCCGGGACAGTGGTTGGTGAGCAGTTCTTC. The V and J genes are TRBV5-1 and TRBJ2-1; TRBD1 agrees at 7 bases. The V gene's germline CDR1 is SGHRS and CDR2 YFSETQ. The CDR3 consists of 13 residues. The J segment lost 9 bases and the V segment lost 7 bases, leaving 10 bases of the junction unmatched.

V gene TRBV21-1 combines with J gene TRBJ1-2. TRBV21-1 constitutes a pseudogene. The CDR3 extends over 10 amino acids. DNA of the CDR3: TGTGCCAACCAGGGAGGAGCCTACACCTTC. This sequence encodes CANQGGAYTF.

V and J are TRBV7-2 and TRBJ2-1, with D perhaps TRBD2 (6 bases). The V gene's germline CDR1 is SGHTA and CDR2 FQGNSA. This CDR3 has 13 residues. V was shortened by 8 bases and J by 7 bases, with 15 bases between the two germline ends. CDR3 protein: CASRAGSRNEQFF. The CDR3 DNA follows: TGTGCCAGCCGAGCGGGCTCTCGGAATGAGCAGTTCTTC.

The rearrangement uses TRBV20-1 and TRBJ2-2, with D possibly being TRBD1 (5 bases). CDR3 length equals 14 residues. Trimming took 3 bases from V and 3 from J, leaving 11 bases between them. Germline CDR1 and CDR2: DFQATT and SNEGSKA (reference sequence). CDR3 sequence: CSASVGQHTGELFF. CDR3 nucleotide sequence: TGCAGTGCTAGCGTGGGGCAGCACACCGGGGAGCTGTTTTTT.

The chain carries TRBV10-3 and TRBJ2-1; TRBD1 matches 9 bases. Trimming at V came to 7 bases and at J to 7 bases, leaving 5 bases not matched to a gene. The CDR3 totals 13 residues. CDR1 is ENHRY and CDR2 is SYGVKD in the germline V gene. The CDR3 spells CAIMPGQGNEQFF. Here the CDR3 DNA reads TGTGCCATCATGCCGGGACAGGGTAATGAGCAGTTCTTC.

The J gene is TRBJ2-2, the V gene TRBV11-3; 7 nucleotides align to TRBD2. Trimming at V came to 8 bases and at J to 0 bases, leaving 6 bases not matched to a gene. Germline V lookup: CDR1 SGHNT, CDR2 YENEEA. CDR3 length equals 15 residues. Written as DNA, the CDR3 is TGTGCCAGCGGGGAGGGGCCCGCGAACACCGGGGAGCTGTTTTTT. Its protein is CASGEGPANTGELFF.

Many counts were recorded for this clonotype. The CDR3, as DNA: TGCGCCAGCAGCTCCTCCCTAGCGGGGGTATACAATGAGCAGTTCTTC. Its translation is CASSSSLAGVYNEQFF. The chain has TRBV5-1 and TRBJ2-1; 10 positions match TRBD2. In germline, CDR1 is SGHRS, CDR2 YFSETQ. The length of the CDR3 is 16 residues. After removal of 3 bases from V and 4 bases from J, the junction contained 7 bases not matched to a gene. The full variable domain, rest sourced from reference TRBV5-1 and TRBJ2-1, is KAGVTQTPRYLIKTRGQQVTLSCSPISGHRSVSWYQQTPGQGLQFLFEYFSETQRNKGNFPGRFSGRQFSNSRSEMNVSTLELGDSALYLCASSSSLAGVYNEQFFGPGTRLTVL.

The chain joins TRBV20-1 to TRBJ1-2, with D possibly TRBD1 on 6 matching bases. Germline CDR1 and CDR2: DFQATT and SNEGSKA (reference sequence). The CDR3 consists of 14 residues. The V end was cut by 6 bases, the J end by 4 bases, with 18 bases between. This chain's CDR3 is CSAKETGSGYGYTF. Here the CDR3 DNA reads TGCAGTGCCAAAGAGACAGGATCCGGCTATGGCTACACCTTC.

The chain has TRBV7-3 and TRBJ1-5; D is uncertain. The CDR3 is 13 residues long. Germline V gene data show CDR1 as SGHTA and CDR2 as FQGTGA. V was pared by 6 bases and J by 2 bases, with 8 bases between. CDR3 region: CASSTQGNQPQHF. The DNA of the CDR3 is TGTGCCAGCAGTACCCAGGGCAATCAGCCCCAGCATTTT.

The genes are TRBV7-2 and TRBJ1-2; 9 nucleotides align to TRBD1. Losses at the gene ends were 4 bases for V and 6 bases for J; bases not matched to a gene: 9. Germline V gives CDR1 SGHTA, CDR2 FQGNSA. This CDR3 contains 15 residues. CDR3 protein: CASSYKQGAVDGYTF. The DNA for the CDR3 is TGTGCCAGCAGCTATAAACAGGGGGCGGTCGATGGCTACACCTTC.

The table lists this clonotype with many counts. The rearrangement uses TRBV7-3 and TRBJ2-1; 9 positions match TRBD2. V shed 1 base and J 10 bases; nucleotides not matched to a gene: 5. The CDR3 runs 14 residues. Germline V gene data show CDR1 as SGHTA and CDR2 as FQGTGA. The CDR3 nucleotides read TGTGCCAGCAGCTTAAGCGGGGGGGCCAAGGAGCAGTTCTTC. It is translated as CASSLSGGAKEQFF.

This clonotype was seen a handful of times. V and J are TRBV18 and TRBJ2-1; D is unresolved. V was trimmed by 0 bases and J by 4 bases, leaving 7 bases between them. The CDR3 consists of 14 residues. Germline CDR1 KGHSH, CDR2 LQKENI. The CDR3 is CASSPPEGYNEQFF. Here the CDR3 DNA reads TGTGCCAGCTCACCACCGGAAGGATACAATGAGCAGTTCTTC.

The V and J genes are TRBV6-5 and TRBJ2-1, with 9 bases lining up with TRBD2. The germline V gene encodes CDR1 MNHEY and CDR2 SVGAGI. J gave up 4 bases and V 6 bases, and 10 bases lay outside the gene matches. The CDR3 is 16 amino acids. The CDR3 DNA reads TGTGCCAGCAGCCAGACCCTAGCGGGGCCATACAATGAGCAGTTCTTC. Its protein is CASSQTLAGPYNEQFF.

This clonotype was counted at least ten times. This chain connects TRBV7-2 to TRBJ1-2, with TRBD1 identical over 7 bases. The V segment lost 5 bases and the J segment 0 bases; nucleotides outside the gene matches: 3. Germline CDR1 SGHTA, CDR2 FQGNSA. This CDR3 contains 14 residues. The CDR3 loop is CASSIGTANYGYTF. The CDR3 DNA sequence: TGTGCCAGCAGCATCGGGACAGCTAACTATGGCTACACCTTC.

In this sample, this clonotype turned up a few times. The V call is TRBV11-2, the J call TRBJ2-5; 13 bases match TRBD2. The CDR3 covers 14 residues. The germline V gene has CDR1 SGHAT and CDR2 FQNNGV. The trim removed 5 bases at V and 5 bases at J, leaving 2 bases unmatched. The CDR3 DNA sequence: TGTGCCAGCAGCACTAGCGGGGGGGCTGAGACCCAGTACTTC. Translated, it gives CASSTSGGAETQYF.

This clonotype was observed a handful of times. The chain is built from TRBV14 and TRBJ2-3, with no clear D. The V and J ends lost 4 bases and 7 bases respectively, with 12 bases between them. Germline CDR1 is SGHDN and CDR2 is FVKESK. The CDR3 loop spans 13 amino acids. The CDR3 nucleotides read TGTGCCAGCAGCCCCATGCAGCCCTATACGCAGTATTTT. Amino acids: CASSPMQPYTQYF. The whole variable domain, remainder taken from reference TRBV14 and TRBJ2-3, is EAGVTQFPSHSVIEKGQTVTLRCDPISGHDNLYWYRRVMGKEIKFLLHFVKESKQDESGMPNNRFLAERTGGTYSTLKVQPAELEDSGVYFCASSPMQPYTQYFGPGTRLTVL.

This clonotype was counted only a few times. The chain couples TRBV5-1 to TRBJ1-4; D unresolved. This CDR3 has 14 residues. V was shortened by 6 bases and J by 7 bases, with 16 bases between the two germline ends. CDR1 is SGHRS and CDR2 is YFSETQ in the germline V gene. The CDR3 protein is CASKVTAPSEKLFF. CDR3 in DNA: TGCGCCAGCAAGGTGACGGCCCCTAGTGAAAAACTGTTTTTT. Full variable domain (missing parts from reference TRBV5-1 and TRBJ1-4): KAGVTQTPRYLIKTRGQQVTLSCSPISGHRSVSWYQQTPGQGLQFLFEYFSETQRNKGNFPGRFSGRQFSNSRSEMNVSTLELGDSALYLCASKVTAPSEKLFFGSGTQLSVL.